This T cell receptor (beta chain) was sequenced during a study of cytomegalovirus exposure and HLA in healthy donors. Findings of the study overall: Productive rates of about 90% or about 30% were seen for most TCR beta V segments in an earlier analysis. Prediction of most subjects' HLA-A and HLA-B alleles by TCR beta sequences was reportedly accurate. In vitro confirmation showed a few CMV-associated chains to be CMV antigen specific.

Primers: 60 Vbeta forward and 13 Jbeta reverse. The assay was immunoSEQ multiplex PCR, and TCRdb's table has in-frame clones only and misses some. The sample has roughly 180,000 clones, 79% seen once. V shed 6 bases, J shed 5 bases, and the junction held 8 bases outside the gene matches. Germline V gives CDR1 MNHNS, CDR2 SASEGT. The CDR3 runs 15 residues. This clone came up a few times. Its antigen is undetermined. What was sequenced was PBMCs. The chain has TRBV6-1 and TRBJ2-5, with TRBD2 identical over 11 bases. This sequence originates from a girl between 5 and 17 years old in good health and CMV-seropositive. In DNA form, the CDR3 reads TGTGCCAGCAGAAATAGCGGGGGGGCTCGTGAGACCCAGTACTTC. This encodes CASRNSGGARETQYF.